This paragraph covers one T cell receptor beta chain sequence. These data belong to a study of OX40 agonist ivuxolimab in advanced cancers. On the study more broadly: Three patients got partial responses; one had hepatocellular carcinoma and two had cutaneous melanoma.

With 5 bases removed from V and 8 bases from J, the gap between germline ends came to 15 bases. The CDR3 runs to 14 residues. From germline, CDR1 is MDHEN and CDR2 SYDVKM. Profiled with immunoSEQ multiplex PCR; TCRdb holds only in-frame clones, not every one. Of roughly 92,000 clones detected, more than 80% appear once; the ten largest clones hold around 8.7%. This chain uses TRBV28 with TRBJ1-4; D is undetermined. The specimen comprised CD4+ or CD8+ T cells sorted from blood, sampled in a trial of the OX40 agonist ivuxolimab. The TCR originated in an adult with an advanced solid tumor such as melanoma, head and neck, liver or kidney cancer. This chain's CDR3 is CASSRPGGVEKLFF. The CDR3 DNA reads TGTGCCAGCAGTAGGCCCGGCGGGGTCGAAAAACTGTTTTTT.